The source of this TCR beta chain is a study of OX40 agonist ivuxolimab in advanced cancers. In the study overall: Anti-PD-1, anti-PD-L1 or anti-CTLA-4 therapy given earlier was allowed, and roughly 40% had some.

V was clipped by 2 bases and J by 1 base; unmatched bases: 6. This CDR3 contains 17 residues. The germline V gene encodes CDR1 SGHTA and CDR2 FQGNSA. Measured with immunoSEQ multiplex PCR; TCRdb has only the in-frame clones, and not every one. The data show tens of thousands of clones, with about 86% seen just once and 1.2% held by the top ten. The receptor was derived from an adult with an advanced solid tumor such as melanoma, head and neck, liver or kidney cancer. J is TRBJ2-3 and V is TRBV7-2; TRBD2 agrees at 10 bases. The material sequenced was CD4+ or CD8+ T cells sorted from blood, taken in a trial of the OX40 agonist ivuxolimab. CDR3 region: CASSLSGGAQGTDTQYF. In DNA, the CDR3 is TGTGCCAGCAGCTTAAGCGGGGGGGCTCAGGGCACAGATACGCAGTATTTT.